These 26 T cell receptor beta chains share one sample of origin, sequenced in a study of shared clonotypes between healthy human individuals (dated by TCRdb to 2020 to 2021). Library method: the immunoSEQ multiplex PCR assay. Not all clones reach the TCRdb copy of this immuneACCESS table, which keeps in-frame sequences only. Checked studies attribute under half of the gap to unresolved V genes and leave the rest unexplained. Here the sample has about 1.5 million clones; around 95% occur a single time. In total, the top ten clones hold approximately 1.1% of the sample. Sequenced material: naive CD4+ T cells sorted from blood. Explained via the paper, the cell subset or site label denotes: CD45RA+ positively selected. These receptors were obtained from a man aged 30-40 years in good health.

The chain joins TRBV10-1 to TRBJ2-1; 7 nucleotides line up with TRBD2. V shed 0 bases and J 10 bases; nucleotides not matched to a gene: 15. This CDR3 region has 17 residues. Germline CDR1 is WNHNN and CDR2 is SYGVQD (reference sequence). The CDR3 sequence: CASSESEGRGRPGEQFF. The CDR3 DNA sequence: TGCGCCAGCAGTGAGTCGGAGGGGAGGGGTCGACCCGGGGAGCAGTTCTTC.

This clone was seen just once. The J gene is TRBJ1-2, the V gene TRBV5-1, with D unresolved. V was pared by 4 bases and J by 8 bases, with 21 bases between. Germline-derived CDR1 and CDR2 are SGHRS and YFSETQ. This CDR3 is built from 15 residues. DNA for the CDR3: TGCGCCAGCAGCCCCCCGGGCTCTAACTTAGGGGGCTACACCTTC. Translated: CASSPPGSNLGGYTF.

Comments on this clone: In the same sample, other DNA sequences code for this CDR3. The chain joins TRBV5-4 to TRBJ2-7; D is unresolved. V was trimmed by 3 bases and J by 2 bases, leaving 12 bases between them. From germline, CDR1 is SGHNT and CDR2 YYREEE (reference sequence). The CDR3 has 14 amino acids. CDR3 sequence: CASSSPGPTYEQYF. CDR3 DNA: TGTGCCAGCAGCTCTCCGGGCCCCACCTACGAGCAGTACTTC.

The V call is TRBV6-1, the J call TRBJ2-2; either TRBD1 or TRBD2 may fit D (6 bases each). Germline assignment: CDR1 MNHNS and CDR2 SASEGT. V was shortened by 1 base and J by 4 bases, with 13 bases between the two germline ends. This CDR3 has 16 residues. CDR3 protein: CASSEDPGAATGELFF. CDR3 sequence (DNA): TGTGCCAGCAGTGAAGATCCGGGGGCGGCCACCGGGGAGCTGTTTTTT.

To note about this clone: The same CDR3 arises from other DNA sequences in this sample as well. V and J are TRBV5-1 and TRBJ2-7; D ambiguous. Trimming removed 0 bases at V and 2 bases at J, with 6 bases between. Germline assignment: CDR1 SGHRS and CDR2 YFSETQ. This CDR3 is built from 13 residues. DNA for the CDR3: TGCGCCAGCAGCTTGGACAGTCCCTACGAGCAGTACTTC. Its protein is CASSLDSPYEQYF.

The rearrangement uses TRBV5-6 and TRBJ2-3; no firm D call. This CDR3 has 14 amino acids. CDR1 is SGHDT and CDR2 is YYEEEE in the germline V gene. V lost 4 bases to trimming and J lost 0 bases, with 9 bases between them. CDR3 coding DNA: TGTGCCAGCAGCCAAGGACCGAGCACAGATACGCAGTATTTT. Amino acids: CASSQGPSTDTQYF.

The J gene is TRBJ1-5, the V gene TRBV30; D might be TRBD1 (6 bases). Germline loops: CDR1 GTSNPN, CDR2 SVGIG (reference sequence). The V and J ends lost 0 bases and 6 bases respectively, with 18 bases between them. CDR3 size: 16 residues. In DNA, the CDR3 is TGTGCCTGGAGTGTGACAGGTTCAAGGGGGACTCAGCCCCAGCATTTT. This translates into CAWSVTGSRGTQPQHF.

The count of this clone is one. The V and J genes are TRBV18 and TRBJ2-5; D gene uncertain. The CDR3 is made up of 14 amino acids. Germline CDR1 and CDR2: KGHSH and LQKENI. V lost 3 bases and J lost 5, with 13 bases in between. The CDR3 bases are TGTGCCAGCTCACCGGCACCACTGAGGGAGACCCAGTACTTC. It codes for CASSPAPLRETQYF.

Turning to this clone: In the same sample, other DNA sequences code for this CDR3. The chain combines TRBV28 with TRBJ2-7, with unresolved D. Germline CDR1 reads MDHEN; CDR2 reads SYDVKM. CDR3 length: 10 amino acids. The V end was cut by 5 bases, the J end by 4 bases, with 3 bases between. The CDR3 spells CASSQYEQYF. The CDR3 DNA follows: TGTGCCAGCAGTCAGTACGAGCAGTACTTC.

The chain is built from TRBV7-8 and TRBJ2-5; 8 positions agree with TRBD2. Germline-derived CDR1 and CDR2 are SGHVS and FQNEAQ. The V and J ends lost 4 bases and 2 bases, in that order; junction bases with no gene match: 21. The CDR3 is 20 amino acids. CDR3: CASSSWALAETRGPQETQYF. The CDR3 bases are TGTGCCAGCAGCTCCTGGGCACTAGCGGAAACCCGGGGGCCTCAAGAGACCCAGTACTTC.

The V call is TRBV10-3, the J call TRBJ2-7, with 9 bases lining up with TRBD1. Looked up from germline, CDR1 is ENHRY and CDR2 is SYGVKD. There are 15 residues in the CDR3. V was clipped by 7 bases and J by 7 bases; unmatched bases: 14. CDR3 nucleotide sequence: TGTGCCATCAAACCCCCGGGACAGGGAGTACGGGAGCAGTACTTC. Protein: CAIKPPGQGVREQYF.

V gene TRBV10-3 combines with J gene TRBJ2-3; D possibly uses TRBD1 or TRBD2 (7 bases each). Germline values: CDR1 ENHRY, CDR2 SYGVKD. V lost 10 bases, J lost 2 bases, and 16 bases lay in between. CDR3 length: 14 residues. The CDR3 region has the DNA TGTGCCACTGGGGACAGCGGGGTCACAGATACGCAGTATTTT. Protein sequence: CATGDSGVTDTQYF.

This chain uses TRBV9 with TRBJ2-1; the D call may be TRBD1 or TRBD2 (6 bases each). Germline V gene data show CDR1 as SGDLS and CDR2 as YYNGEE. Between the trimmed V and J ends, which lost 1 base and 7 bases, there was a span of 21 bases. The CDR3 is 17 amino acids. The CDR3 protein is CASSVSAGEVEVNEQFF. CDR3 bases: TGTGCCAGCAGCGTAAGCGCAGGGGAGGTGGAGGTTAATGAGCAGTTCTTC.

The CDR3 is CASSPSGRGSGSYNEQFF. The CDR3 nucleotides are TGTGCCAGCAGTCCTAGCGGGCGCGGTAGCGGTTCCTACAATGAGCAGTTCTTC. The chain links TRBV2 to TRBJ2-1, with 8 bases matching TRBD2. The V gene's germline CDR1 is SNHLY and CDR2 FYNNEI. The CDR3 is 18 amino acids. The trim removed 5 bases at V and 1 base at J, leaving 13 bases unmatched.

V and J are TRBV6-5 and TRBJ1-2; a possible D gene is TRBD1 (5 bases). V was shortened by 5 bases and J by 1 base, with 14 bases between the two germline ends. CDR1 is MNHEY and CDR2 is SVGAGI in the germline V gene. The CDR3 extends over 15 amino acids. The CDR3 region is CASSNYLDSNYGYTF. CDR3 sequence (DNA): TGTGCCAGCAGTAACTACCTCGACAGTAACTATGGCTACACCTTC.

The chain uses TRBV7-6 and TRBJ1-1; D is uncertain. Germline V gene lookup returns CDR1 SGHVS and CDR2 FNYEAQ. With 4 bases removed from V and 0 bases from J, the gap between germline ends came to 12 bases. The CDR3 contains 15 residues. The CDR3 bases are TGTGCCAGCAGCTCGTTCCACAACCTGAACACTGAAGCTTTCTTT. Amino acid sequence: CASSSFHNLNTEAFF.

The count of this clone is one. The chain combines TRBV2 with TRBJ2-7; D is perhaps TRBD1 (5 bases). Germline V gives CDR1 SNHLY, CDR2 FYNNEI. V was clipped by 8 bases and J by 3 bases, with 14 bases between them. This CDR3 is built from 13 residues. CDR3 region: CASGAVVGYEQYF. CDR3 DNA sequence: TGTGCCAGCGGGGCGGTCGTAGGCTACGAGCAGTACTTC.

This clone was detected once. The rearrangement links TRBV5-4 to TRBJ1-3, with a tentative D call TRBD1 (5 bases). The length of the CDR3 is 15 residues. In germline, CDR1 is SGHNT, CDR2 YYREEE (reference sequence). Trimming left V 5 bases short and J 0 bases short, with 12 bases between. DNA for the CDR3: TGTGCCAGCAGTGCGGGACTCAGCTCTGGAAACACCATATATTTT. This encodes CASSAGLSSGNTIYF.

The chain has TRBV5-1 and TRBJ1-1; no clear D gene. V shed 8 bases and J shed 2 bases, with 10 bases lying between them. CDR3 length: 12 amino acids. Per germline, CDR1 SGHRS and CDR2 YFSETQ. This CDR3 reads CASRFRNTEAFF. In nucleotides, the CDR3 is TGCGCCAGTAGATTTCGAAACACTGAAGCTTTCTTT.

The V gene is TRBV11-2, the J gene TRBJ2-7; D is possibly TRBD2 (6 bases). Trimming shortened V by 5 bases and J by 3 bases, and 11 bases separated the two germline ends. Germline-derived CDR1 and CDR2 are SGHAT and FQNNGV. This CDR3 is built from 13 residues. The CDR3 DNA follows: TGTGCCAGCAGCCCCGGGACTTACTACGAGCAGTACTTC. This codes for CASSPGTYYEQYF. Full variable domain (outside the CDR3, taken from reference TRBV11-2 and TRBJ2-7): EAGVAQSPRYKIIEKRQSVAFWCNPISGHATLYWYQQILGQGPKLLIQFQNNGVVDDSQLPKDRFSAERLKGVDSTLKIQPAKLEDSAVYLCASSPGTYYEQYFGPGTRLTVT.

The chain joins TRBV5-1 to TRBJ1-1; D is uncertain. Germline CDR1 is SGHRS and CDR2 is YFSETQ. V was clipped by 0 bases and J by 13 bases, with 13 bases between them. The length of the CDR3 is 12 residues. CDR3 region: CASSLDSGRGFF. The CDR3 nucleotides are TGCGCCAGCAGCTTGGATTCTGGGCGCGGTTTCTTT. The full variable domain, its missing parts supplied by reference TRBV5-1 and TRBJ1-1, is KAGVTQTPRYLIKTRGQQVTLSCSPISGHRSVSWYQQTPGQGLQFLFEYFSETQRNKGNFPGRFSGRQFSNSRSEMNVSTLELGDSALYLCASSLDSGRGFFGQGTRLTVV.

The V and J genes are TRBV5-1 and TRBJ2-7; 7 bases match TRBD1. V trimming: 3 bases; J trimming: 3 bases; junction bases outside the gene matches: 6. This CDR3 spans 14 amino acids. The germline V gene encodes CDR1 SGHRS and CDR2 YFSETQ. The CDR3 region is CASSSRTGVYEQYF. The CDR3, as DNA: TGCGCCAGCAGCTCGAGGACAGGTGTCTACGAGCAGTACTTC.

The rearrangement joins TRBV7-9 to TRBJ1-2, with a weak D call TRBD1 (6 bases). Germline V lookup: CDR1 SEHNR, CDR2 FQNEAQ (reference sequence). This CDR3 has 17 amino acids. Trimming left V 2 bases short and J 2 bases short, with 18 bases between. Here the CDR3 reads CASSLFPNRAPNYGYTF. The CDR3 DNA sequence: TGTGCCAGCAGCTTATTTCCAAACAGGGCTCCAAACTATGGCTACACCTTC.

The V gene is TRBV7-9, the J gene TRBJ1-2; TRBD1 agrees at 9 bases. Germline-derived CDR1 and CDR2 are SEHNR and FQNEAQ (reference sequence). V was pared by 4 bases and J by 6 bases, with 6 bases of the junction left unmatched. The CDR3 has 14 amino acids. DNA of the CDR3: TGTGCCAGCAGCTCTCTGGACAGGGGCCATGGCTACACCTTC. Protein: CASSSLDRGHGYTF.

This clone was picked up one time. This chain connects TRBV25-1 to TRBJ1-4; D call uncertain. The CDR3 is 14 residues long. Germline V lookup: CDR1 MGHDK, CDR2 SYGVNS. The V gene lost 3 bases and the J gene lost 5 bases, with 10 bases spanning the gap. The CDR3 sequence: CASSELRQNEKLFF. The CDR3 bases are TGTGCCAGCAGTGAGTTGCGCCAGAATGAAAAACTGTTTTTT.

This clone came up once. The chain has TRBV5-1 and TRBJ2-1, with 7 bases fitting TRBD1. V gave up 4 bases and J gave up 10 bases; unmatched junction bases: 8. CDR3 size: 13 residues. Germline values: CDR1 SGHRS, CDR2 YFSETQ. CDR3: CASSPLRGGEQFF. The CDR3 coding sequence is TGCGCCAGCAGCCCTCTTCGAGGGGGCGAGCAGTTCTTC.